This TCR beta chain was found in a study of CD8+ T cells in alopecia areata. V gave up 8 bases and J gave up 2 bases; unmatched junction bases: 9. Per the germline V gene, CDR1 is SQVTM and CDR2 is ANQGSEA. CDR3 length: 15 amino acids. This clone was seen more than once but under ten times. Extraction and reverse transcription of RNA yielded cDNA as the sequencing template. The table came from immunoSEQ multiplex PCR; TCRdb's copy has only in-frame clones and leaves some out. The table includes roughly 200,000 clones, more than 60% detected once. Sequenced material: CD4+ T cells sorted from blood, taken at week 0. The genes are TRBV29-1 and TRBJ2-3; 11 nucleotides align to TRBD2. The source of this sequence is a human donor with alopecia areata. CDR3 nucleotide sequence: TGCAGCATTCACCCTAGCGGGGGGCTCACAGATACGCAGTATTTT. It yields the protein CSIHPSGGLTDTQYF.